What follows are 5 T cell receptor beta chains derived from one specimen sequenced in a study of blood T cell repertoires in COVID-19. Measured with immunoSEQ multiplex PCR; TCRdb has only the in-frame clones, and not every one. This table has hundreds of thousands of clones, around four fifths appearing once. Sequencing input: PBMCs or T cells enriched from blood (not recorded which). Receptors were obtained from a woman aged 40 to 50 who had been exposed to COVID-19.

The chain employs TRBV7-9 and TRBJ1-3; 8 nucleotides align to TRBD1. The CDR3 length is 14 residues. V gave up 7 bases and J gave up 2 bases; unmatched junction bases: 4. The germline V gene has CDR1 SEHNR and CDR2 FQNEAQ (reference sequence). This chain's CDR3 is CASTRDRTGNTIYF. CDR3 in DNA: TGTGCCAGCACCCGGGACAGGACTGGAAACACCATATATTTT.

V usage is TRBV24-1 and J usage is TRBJ2-3; D not resolved. V was trimmed by 2 bases and J by 3 bases, leaving 8 bases between them. The V gene's germline CDR1 is KGHDR and CDR2 SFDVKD. This CDR3 has 14 residues. The CDR3 nucleotides are TGTGCCACCAGTGATTCCCCAGGAACAGATACGCAGTATTTT. Encoded protein: CATSDSPGTDTQYF.

Only a few counts were recorded for this clone. The chain couples TRBV9 to TRBJ1-1; D remains unclear. V was shortened by 0 bases and J by 3 bases, with 12 bases between the two germline ends. The CDR3 is 15 residues long. CDR1 and CDR2 from the germline V gene are SGDLS and YYNGEE. CDR3 sequence (DNA): TGTGCCAGCAGCGTAGGGGTGGTCAGGTACACTGAAGCTTTCTTT. This encodes CASSVGVVRYTEAFF.

V gene TRBV29-1 combines with J gene TRBJ2-5, with a tentative D call TRBD2 (5 bases). The CDR3 is 13 amino acids. Per germline, CDR1 SQVTM and CDR2 ANQGSEA. Trimming removed 5 bases from V and 1 base from J, with 11 bases in between. The CDR3 bases are TGCAGCGTTAAGTTGGGGAGCCAAGAGACCCAGTACTTC. Translated: CSVKLGSQETQYF.

The chain is built from TRBV25-1 and TRBJ2-5; the D is unclear. This CDR3 region has 13 residues. V shed 4 bases and J shed 2 bases, with 8 bases lying between them. Looked up from germline, CDR1 is MGHDK and CDR2 is SYGVNS. The CDR3 DNA reads as TGTGCCAGCAGTGCCGGTACGCAAGAGACCCAGTACTTC. Amino acid sequence: CASSAGTQETQYF.